These 20 T cell receptor beta chains came from one sample sequenced in a study of breast tumors, draining lymph nodes, adjacent tissues. Breast cancer patients provided tissue from their axillary draining lymph nodes. One entry per CDR3 protein, called by TCRdb with MiXCR from the multiplex PCR reads. In the table there are approximately 150,000 distinct CDR3 sequences, around a third of which are singletons. The sequencing sample was made of axillary lymph node tissue. The receptor source for this set is a female donor with breast cancer. Some clones in this sample may be carry-over from other donors' samples.

The gene calls are TRBV7-2 and TRBJ1-4, with TRBD1 matching 7 bases. The CDR3 consists of 13 residues. Germline CDR1 and CDR2: SGHTA and FQGNSA. V was clipped by 6 bases and J by 8 bases; unmatched bases: 6. In DNA form, the CDR3 reads TGTGCCAGCAGTTTCCGACAGGGCGAAAAACTGTTTTTT. Residues: CASSFRQGEKLFF.

Points on this clonotype: Possible read error: a much larger clone is one base away. J is TRBJ2-2 and V is TRBV6-2 or TRBV6-3; D gene unclear. The CDR3 has 11 amino acids. From germline, CDR1 is MNHEY and CDR2 SVGEGT. V shed 8 bases and J shed 4 bases, with 5 bases lying between them. CDR3 sequence (DNA): TGTGCCAGCCAACCCACCGGGGAGCTGTTTTTT. This codes for CASQPTGELFF.

This clonotype was seen at least ten times. This sequence may be a read error, since a much larger clone differs from it by one base. The V gene is TRBV12-3 or TRBV12-4, the J gene TRBJ1-6, with D uncertain. The CDR3 extends over 11 amino acids. The V end was cut by 3 bases, the J end by 10 bases, with 4 bases between. The CDR3 loop is CASSFNSPLHF. CDR3 DNA: TGTGCCAGCAGTTTCAACTCACCCCTCCACTTT.

The J gene is TRBJ1-2, the V gene TRBV28, with a weak D call TRBD1 (5 bases). The length of the CDR3 is 14 residues. The V end lost 5 bases, the J end lost 4 bases, and 14 bases lay between the germline ends. CDR1 MDHEN and CDR2 SYDVKM come from the germline V gene. The CDR3 nucleotides are TGTGCCAGCAGTCCTGCAGGGCCTTTCTATGGCTACACCTTC. The encoded protein is CASSPAGPFYGYTF.

This clonotype was found many times. The chain employs TRBV7-9 and TRBJ1-2; D unresolved. The CDR3 sequence is 11 residues long. Trimming took 6 bases from V and 4 from J, leaving 6 bases between them. CDR1 is SEHNR and CDR2 is FQNEAQ in the germline V gene (reference sequence). CDR3 amino acids: CASRVAYGYTF. DNA for the CDR3: TGTGCCAGCAGGGTTGCCTATGGCTACACCTTC.

There are a few counts of this clonotype. This chain uses TRBV28 with TRBJ2-5; 13 positions agree with TRBD2. This CDR3 has 17 residues. V shed 6 bases, J shed 7 bases, and the junction held 14 bases outside the gene matches. The germline V gene encodes CDR1 MDHEN and CDR2 SYDVKM. The CDR3 DNA reads as TGTGCCAGCAGCACACCTCAACTAGCGGGGGGGATGGGGACCCAGTACTTC. This sequence encodes CASSTPQLAGGMGTQYF.

Only a few counts were recorded for this clonotype. Since a much larger clone is just one base distant, this may be a read error. This chain connects TRBV20-1 to TRBJ2-1, with 7 positions matching TRBD2. The CDR3 has 13 residues. Germline V gene data show CDR1 as DFQATT and CDR2 as SNEGSKA (reference sequence). CDR3 region: CSARGTRNNAQFF. CDR3 nucleotides: TGCAGTGCTAGAGGGACTAGAAATAATGCGCAGTTCTTC.

This clonotype was recorded at least ten times. The rearrangement links TRBV20-1 to TRBJ2-7, with D possibly matching TRBD1 (5 bases). The CDR3 has 14 amino acids. The V gene's germline CDR1 is DFQATT and CDR2 SNEGSKA (reference sequence). V lost 6 bases to trimming and J lost 3 bases, with 18 bases between them. The CDR3 region is CSAQAPAALYEQYF. The CDR3 DNA sequence: TGCAGTGCACAGGCCCCCGCAGCCCTCTACGAGCAGTACTTC.

Turning to this clonotype: It may be a read error: a sequence one base away is much more abundant. In this CDR3 the conserved last residue, phenylalanine or tryptophan, is missing, so a read error is likely. This rearrangement joins TRBV3-1 to TRBJ2-7; 12 bases are a match to TRBD1. J was trimmed by 0 bases and V by 4 bases; bases with no gene match: 10. Germline V gives CDR1 LGHDT, CDR2 YNNKEL (reference sequence). There are 18 residues in the CDR3. The CDR3 is CASSPTRDRGRVSYEQYL. CDR3 DNA sequence: TGTGCCAGCAGCCCTACCCGGGACAGGGGGCGCGTCTCCTACGAGCAGTACCTC.

The table lists this clonotype with many counts. The chain is built from TRBV10-1 and TRBJ2-7, with 11 bases aligning to TRBD2. Germline V gives CDR1 WNHNN, CDR2 SYGVQD (reference sequence). CDR3 length: 16 residues. V shed 3 bases, J shed 2 bases, and the junction held 6 bases outside the gene matches. Here the CDR3 reads CASSDPSGRYPYEQYF. The CDR3 DNA reads as TGCGCCAGCAGTGACCCTAGCGGGAGGTATCCCTACGAGCAGTACTTC.

The V gene is TRBV19, the J gene TRBJ2-6; the D is unclear. The ends were cut back, 3 bases at V and 0 bases at J, with 12 bases in the middle. In germline, CDR1 is LNHDA, CDR2 SQIVND (reference sequence). The CDR3 has 17 residues. This CDR3 is CASSIIGLLSGANVLTF. The CDR3 DNA reads TGTGCCAGTAGTATTATCGGTCTCCTCTCTGGGGCCAACGTCCTGACTTTC.

On this clonotype itself: A much larger clone lies a single base off, so this may be a read error. The CDR3 coding sequence is TGTGCCAGCAGCCCTGACCCGGGGGAGCCAGATACGCCGTATTTT. Protein sequence: CASSPDPGEPDTPYF. The gene calls are TRBV14 and TRBJ2-3; TRBD2 is a possible D gene (6 bases). Germline CDR1 SGHDN, CDR2 FVKESK. CDR3 size: 15 residues.

Comments on this clonotype: A much larger clone is a single base away; this may be a read error. This chain joins TRBV25-1 and TRBJ1-2, with 10 nucleotides matching TRBD1. The CDR3 extends over 14 amino acids. Germline lookup yields CDR1 MGHDK and CDR2 SYGVNS. The ends lost 4 bases at V and 4 bases at J; junction bases unmatched: 3. CDR3 in DNA: TGTGCCAGCAGTGCGGACAGGGGGAGCTATGGCTACACCTTC. This codes for CASSADRGSYGYTF.

On this clonotype: The junction and the germline gene differ at one end; a read error may be behind it. This chain links TRBV20-1 with TRBJ2-3; TRBD2 is a possible D gene (5 bases). This CDR3 comprises 14 residues. Germline lookup yields CDR1 DFQATT and CDR2 SNEGSKA (reference sequence). DNA of the CDR3: TGCAGTGCCCCGAACACAGCTAGCACAGCTACGCAGTATTTT. As protein: CSAPNTASTATQYF.

This clonotype was counted many times. This chain connects TRBV27 to TRBJ2-1; D assignment may be TRBD1 or TRBD2 (5 bases each). The CDR3 spans 13 residues. Germline CDR1 is MNHEY and CDR2 is SMNVEV (reference sequence). Deletions cut 5 bases from V and 6 bases from J, with 11 bases between. DNA of the CDR3: TGTGCCAGCAGTCGGGACCCCCTCAATGAGCAGTTCTTC. It is translated as CASSRDPLNEQFF.

This clonotype was seen ten or more times. The rearrangement joins TRBV5-8 to TRBJ1-2; no definite D call. CDR3 length: 12 residues. Germline V lookup: CDR1 SGHTS, CDR2 YDEGEE. V lost 2 bases to trimming and J lost 8 bases, with 10 bases between them. CDR3 in amino acids: CASSLVGLGYTF. CDR3 bases: TGTGCCAGCAGCTTAGTAGGGTTAGGCTACACCTTC. Filled out from reference TRBV5-8 and TRBJ1-2, the complete variable domain reads EAGVTQSPTHLIKTRGQQATLRCSPISGHTSVYWYQQALGLGLQFLLWYDEGEERNRGNFPPRFSGRQFPNYSSELNVNALELEDSALYLCASSLVGLGYTFGSGTRLTVV.

This clonotype was picked up many times. The V gene is TRBV4-3, the J gene TRBJ2-1; maybe TRBD2 (6 bases). The CDR3 spans 12 residues. Germline CDR1 LGHNA, CDR2 YSLEER. Trimming took off 4 bases at V and 9 bases at J, with 10 bases between the two ends. The CDR3 DNA reads as TGCGCCAGCAGCCCCGGGACTGCTGAGCAGTTCTTC. This translates into CASSPGTAEQFF.

Note on this clonotype: One base away lies a much larger clone, so this may be a sequencing read error. The chain is built from TRBV27 and TRBJ2-3; TRBD2 matches at 7 bases. The CDR3 spans 15 residues. Germline CDR1 is MNHEY and CDR2 is SMNVEV (reference sequence). Trimming took 3 bases from V and 7 from J; bases not matched to a gene: 10. Here the CDR3 reads CASSLRGRGLNTQYF. The CDR3 DNA follows: TGTGCCAGCAGTTTGAGAGGGAGGGGTCTAAATACGCAGTATTTT.

This clonotype was detected ten times or more. In DNA, the CDR3 is TGCGCCAGCAGCCAAGATCGAGAACTAGCGGCCTACAATGAGCAGTTCTTC. Translation gives CASSQDRELAAYNEQFF. This rearrangement joins TRBV4-3 to TRBJ2-1, with 8 bases matching TRBD2. The V and J ends lost 0 bases and 2 bases, in that order; junction bases with no gene match: 6. Germline assignment: CDR1 LGHNA and CDR2 YSLEER. The CDR3 contains 17 residues.

Notes on this clonotype: At one end, the junction sequence differs from germline, possibly due to a read error. This chain connects TRBV20-1 to TRBJ1-5; D unresolved. The germline CDR1 and CDR2 sequences are DFQATT and SNEGSKA (reference sequence). The CDR3 runs to 12 residues. The CDR3 region is CSANRLPQPPQF. The CDR3 coding sequence is TGCAGTGCTAACCGTCTTCCTCAGCCCCCGCAGTTT.